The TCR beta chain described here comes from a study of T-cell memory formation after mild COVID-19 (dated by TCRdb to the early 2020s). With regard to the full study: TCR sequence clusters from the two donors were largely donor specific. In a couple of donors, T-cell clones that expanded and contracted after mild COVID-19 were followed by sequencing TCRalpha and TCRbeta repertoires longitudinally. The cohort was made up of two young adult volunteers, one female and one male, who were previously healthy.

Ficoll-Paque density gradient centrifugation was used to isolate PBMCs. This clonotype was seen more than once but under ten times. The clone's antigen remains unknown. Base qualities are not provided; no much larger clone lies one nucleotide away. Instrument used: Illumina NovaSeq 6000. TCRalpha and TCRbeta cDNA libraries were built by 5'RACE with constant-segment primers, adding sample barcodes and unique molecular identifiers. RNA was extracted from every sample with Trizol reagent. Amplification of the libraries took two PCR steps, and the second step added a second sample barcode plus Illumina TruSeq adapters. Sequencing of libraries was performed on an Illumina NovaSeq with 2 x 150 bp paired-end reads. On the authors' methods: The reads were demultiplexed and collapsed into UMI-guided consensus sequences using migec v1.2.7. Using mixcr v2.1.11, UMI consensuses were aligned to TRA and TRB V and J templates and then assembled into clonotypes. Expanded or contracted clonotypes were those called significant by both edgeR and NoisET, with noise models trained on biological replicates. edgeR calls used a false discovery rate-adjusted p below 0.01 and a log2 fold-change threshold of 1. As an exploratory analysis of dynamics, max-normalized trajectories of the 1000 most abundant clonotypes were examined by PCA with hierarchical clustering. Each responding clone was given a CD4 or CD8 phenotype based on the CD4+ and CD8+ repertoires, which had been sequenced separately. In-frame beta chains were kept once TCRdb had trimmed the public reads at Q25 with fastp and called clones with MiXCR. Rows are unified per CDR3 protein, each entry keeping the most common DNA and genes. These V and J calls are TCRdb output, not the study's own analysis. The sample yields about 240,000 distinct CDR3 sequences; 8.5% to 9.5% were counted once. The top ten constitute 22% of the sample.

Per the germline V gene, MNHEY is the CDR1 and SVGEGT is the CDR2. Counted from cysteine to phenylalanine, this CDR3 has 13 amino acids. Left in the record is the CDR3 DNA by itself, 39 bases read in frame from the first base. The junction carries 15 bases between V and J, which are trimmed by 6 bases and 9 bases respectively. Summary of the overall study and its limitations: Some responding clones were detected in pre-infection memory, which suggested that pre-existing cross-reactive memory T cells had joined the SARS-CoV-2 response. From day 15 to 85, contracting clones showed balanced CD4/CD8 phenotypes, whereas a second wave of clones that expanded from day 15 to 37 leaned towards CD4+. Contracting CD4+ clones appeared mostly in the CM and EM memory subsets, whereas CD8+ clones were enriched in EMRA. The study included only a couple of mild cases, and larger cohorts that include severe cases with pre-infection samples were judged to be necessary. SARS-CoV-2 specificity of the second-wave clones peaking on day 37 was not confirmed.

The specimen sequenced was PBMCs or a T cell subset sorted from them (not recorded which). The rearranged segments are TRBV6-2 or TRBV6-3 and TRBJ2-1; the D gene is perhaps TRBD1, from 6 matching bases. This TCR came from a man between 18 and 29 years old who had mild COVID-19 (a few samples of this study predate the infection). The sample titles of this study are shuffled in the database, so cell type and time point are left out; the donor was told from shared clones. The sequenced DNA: TGTGCCAGCAGACCCCCGGGACAAGGTGAGCAGTTCTTC. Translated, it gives CASRPPGQGEQFF.